The following is a TCR beta chain sequence with its context. Its antigen is not identified. Only Caucasian adults living in Nashville, Tennessee made up the donor group. The repertoire was sequenced with immunoSEQ multiplex PCR; TCRdb's copy has only in-frame clones and lacks some. The table lists 2 million to 2.5 million clones, over 85% of them singletons, with 0.13% in the top ten. This specimen comes from a study of shared clonotypes between healthy human individuals. Whole-study findings and limits: Naive CD4 clonotype sharing across several donors was about 5%. Relative to their counterparts shared across all four donors, non-shared clonotypes exhibited diminished generation probabilities. Donors were few, which limited the genetic and exposure-history diversity represented.

The CDR3 spans 16 residues. Germline CDR1 reads SGHDT; CDR2 reads YYEEEE. Trimming stripped 2 bases from V and 2 bases from J, with 14 bases between. Sample: naive CD4+ T cells sorted from blood. Noted subset: CD45RA+ positively selected. This clonotype was sampled from a man aged 18 to 29 in good health. This chain connects TRBV5-6 to TRBJ2-4; D might be TRBD1 (5 bases). The CDR3 DNA is TGTGCCAGCAGCTTAGTTTCAGGGTTCCCCAAAAACATTCAGTACTTC. Protein: CASSLVSGFPKNIQYF.